This T cell receptor (beta chain) was observed in a study of beta chain features in type 1 diabetes. CDR3 length: 16 residues. The V end lost 3 bases, the J end lost 3 bases, and 15 bases lay between the germline ends. The germline CDR1 and CDR2 sequences are GTSNPN and SVGIG (reference sequence). Notes on the study in general: Sequencing of cDNA might inflate the share of cells that strongly express TCR. Junctions at VDJ sites from type 1 diabetes patients had fewer insertions and more deletions.

Details on this clone: What it binds is unknown.

A single heparinised draw of approximately 0.11 L on average was taken per donor. Via CD45RO/CCR7/CD25/CD127/CD95/CD27, cells of the CD4+ naive, central memory, regulatory and stem cell-like memory subsets were sorted. Expressed TCRB transcripts got sequenced, as all isolated RNA was reverse transcribed. Profiling relied on immunoSEQ multiplex PCR, and the TCRdb table lists in-frame clones only, not all of them. This table holds under 450,000 clones, 14% found once. This chain connects TRBV30 to TRBJ1-6, with TRBD1 as a possible D gene (5 bases). The sequence derives from a man between 25 and 39 years old in good health. The sample taken for sequencing was naive CD4+ T cells from blood. CDR3 coding DNA: TGTGCCTGGAGGATGCCATGGGGGTTCTATAATTCACCCCTCCACTTT. It is translated as CAWRMPWGFYNSPLHF.